This T cell receptor beta chain was profiled in a study of cytomegalovirus exposure and HLA in healthy donors. Profiled with immunoSEQ multiplex PCR; TCRdb holds only in-frame clones, not every one. The table has tens of thousands of clones, over 85% seen once. CDR3 length equals 15 residues. Germline V gives CDR1 PRHDT, CDR2 FYEKMQ (reference sequence). Trimming shortened V by 1 base and J by 2 bases, and 11 bases separated the two germline ends. The count of this clone is one. The sequencing sample was made of PBMCs. The TCR sequence derives from a woman aged 18-35 years in good health and CMV-seronegative. The gene calls are TRBV13 and TRBJ2-5; D gene ambiguous. The CDR3 coding sequence is TGTGCCAGCAGCTTAGATGGGTCAGGTCAAGAGACCCAGTACTTC. Translating it yields CASSLDGSGQETQYF.